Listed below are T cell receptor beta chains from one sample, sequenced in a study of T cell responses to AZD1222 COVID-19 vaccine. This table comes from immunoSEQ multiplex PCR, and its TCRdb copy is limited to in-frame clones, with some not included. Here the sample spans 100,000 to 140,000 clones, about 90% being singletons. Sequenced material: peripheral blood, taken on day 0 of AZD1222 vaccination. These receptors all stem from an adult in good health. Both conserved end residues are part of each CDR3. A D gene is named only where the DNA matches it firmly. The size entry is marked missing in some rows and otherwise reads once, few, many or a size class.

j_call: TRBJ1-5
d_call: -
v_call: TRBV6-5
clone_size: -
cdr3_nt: TGTGCCAGCAGCGCAGGGGACCCGAATCAGCCCCAGCATTTT
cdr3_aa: CASSAGDPNQPQHF

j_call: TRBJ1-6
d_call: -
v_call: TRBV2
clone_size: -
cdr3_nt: TGTGCCAGCAGGGAGGACGCCGCTGAACCCCTCCACTTT
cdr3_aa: CASREDAAEPLHF

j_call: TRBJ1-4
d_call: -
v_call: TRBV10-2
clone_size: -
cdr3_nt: TGCGCCAGCAGTAGGAACCGACAGAGCGCTTTGTTTTTT
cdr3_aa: CASSRNRQSALFF

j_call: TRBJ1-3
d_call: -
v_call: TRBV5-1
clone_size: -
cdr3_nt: TGCGCCAGCAGCTCCGGACAGAGGCTCGGAAACACCATATATTTT
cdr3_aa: CASSSGQRLGNTIYF

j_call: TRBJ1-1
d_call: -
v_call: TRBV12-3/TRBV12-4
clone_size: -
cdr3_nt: TGTGCCAGCAGTTTAGCAGTGAACACTGAAGCTTTCTTT
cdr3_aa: CASSLAVNTEAFF

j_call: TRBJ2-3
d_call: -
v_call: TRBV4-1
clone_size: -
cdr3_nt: TGCGCCAGCAGCCAAGGGGTTCTTAGCACAGATACGCAGTATTTT
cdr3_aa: CASSQGVLSTDTQYF

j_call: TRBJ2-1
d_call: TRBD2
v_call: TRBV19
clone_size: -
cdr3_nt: TGTGCCAGCTCAGAATCTGGCGGGGGCTCCTACAATGAGCAGTTCTTC
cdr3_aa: CASSESGGGSYNEQFF

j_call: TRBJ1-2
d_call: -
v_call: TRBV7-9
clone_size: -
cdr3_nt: TGTGCCAGCAGCTTAATGGGGGAAGGCGGCTACACCTTC
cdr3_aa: CASSLMGEGGYTF

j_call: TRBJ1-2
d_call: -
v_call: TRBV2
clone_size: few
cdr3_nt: TGTGCCAGCAGACGAGACAGGACGTTCGGCTACACCTTC
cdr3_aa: CASRRDRTFGYTF

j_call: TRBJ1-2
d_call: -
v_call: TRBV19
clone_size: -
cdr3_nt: TGTGCCAGTAGTATAGGAGAAGCTAACTATGGCTACACCTTC
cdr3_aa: CASSIGEANYGYTF

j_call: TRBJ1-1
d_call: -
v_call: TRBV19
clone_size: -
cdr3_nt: TGTGCCAGTAGTATAGTGGGACATGGGACGAACACTGAAGCTTTCTTT
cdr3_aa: CASSIVGHGTNTEAFF

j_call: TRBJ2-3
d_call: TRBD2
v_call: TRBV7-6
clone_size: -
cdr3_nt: TGTGCCAGCAGCTTAGCCTCAGCGGGGTTCCGCCGCAGCACAGATACGCAGTATTTT
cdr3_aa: CASSLASAGFRRSTDTQYF

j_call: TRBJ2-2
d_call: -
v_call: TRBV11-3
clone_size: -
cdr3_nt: TGTGCCAGCAGCTTTATGGGGACCGGGGAGCTGTTTTTT
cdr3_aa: CASSFMGTGELFF

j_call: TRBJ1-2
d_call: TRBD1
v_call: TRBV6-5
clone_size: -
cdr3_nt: TGTGCCAGCAGCTCCGACAGGGAAGCGGGAGGCTACACCTTC
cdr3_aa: CASSSDREAGGYTF

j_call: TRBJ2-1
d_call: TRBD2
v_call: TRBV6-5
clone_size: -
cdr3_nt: TGTGCCAGCAGTCCGGGGGGGAACTACAATGAGCAGTTCTTC
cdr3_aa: CASSPGGNYNEQFF

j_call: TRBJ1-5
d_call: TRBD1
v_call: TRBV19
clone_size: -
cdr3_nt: TGTGCCAGTAGTAAGGACAGGGGATACAATCAGCCCCAGCATTTT
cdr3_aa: CASSKDRGYNQPQHF

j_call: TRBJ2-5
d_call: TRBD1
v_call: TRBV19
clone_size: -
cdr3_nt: TGTGCCAGTAGTATCGGAGGACAGGATAGGGAGACCCAGTACTTC
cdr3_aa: CASSIGGQDRETQYF

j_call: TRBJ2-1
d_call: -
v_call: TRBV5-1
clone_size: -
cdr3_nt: TGCGCCAGCAGCTTTACTAGTACCTACAATGAGCAGTTCTTC
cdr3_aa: CASSFTSTYNEQFF

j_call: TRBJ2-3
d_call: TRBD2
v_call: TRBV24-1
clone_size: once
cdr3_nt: TGTGCCACCAGTGATTCGGGGAGGGGCACAGATACGCAGTATTTT
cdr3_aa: CATSDSGRGTDTQYF

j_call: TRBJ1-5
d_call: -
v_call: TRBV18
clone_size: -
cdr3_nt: TGTGCCAGCTCACCACCCTCGAATCAGCCCCAGCATTTT
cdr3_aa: CASSPPSNQPQHF

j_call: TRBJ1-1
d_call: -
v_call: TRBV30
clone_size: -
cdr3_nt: TGTGCCGGGGTCGGCGGCACTGAAGCTTTCTTT
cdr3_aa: CAGVGGTEAFF

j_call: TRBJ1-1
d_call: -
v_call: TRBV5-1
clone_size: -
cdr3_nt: TGCGCCAGCAGCTTGGACAGAAGCAAAAACACTGAAGCTTTCTTT
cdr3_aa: CASSLDRSKNTEAFF

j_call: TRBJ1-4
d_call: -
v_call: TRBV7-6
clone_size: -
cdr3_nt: TGTGCCAGCAGCCCCGGGACACTAACTAATGAAAAACTGTTTTTT
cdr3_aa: CASSPGTLTNEKLFF

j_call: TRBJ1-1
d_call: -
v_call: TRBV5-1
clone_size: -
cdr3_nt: TGCGCCAGCAGCTTTAACAGTAGAGCTGAAGCTTTCTTT
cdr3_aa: CASSFNSRAEAFF

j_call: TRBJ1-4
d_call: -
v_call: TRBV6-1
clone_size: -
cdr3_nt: TGTGCCAGCAGTGAAGCCATTGGCGGTGGAAAACTGTTTTTT
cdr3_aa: CASSEAIGGGKLFF

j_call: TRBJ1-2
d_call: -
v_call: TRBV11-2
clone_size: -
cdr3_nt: TGTGCCAGCAGCCCTGGGACCTCAGAGGAAGGCTACACCTTC
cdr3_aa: CASSPGTSEEGYTF

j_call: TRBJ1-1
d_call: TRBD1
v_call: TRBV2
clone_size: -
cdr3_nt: TGTGCCAGCAGGGTAGACAGGGGGGGGCCAAAAGCTTTCTTT
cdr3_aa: CASRVDRGGPKAFF